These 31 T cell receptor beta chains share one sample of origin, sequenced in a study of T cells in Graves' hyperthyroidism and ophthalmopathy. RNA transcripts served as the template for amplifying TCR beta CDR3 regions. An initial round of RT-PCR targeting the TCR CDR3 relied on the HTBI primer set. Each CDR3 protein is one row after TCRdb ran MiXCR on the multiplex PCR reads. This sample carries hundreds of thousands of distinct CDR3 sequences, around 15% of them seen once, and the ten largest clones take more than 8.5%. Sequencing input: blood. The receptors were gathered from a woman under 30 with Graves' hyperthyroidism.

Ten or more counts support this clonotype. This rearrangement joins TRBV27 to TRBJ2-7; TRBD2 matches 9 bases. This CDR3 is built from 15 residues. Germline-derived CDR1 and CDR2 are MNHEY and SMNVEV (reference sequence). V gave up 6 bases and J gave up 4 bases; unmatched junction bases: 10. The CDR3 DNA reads TGTGCCAGCAGCTACACCGGGACTAGCCCATACGAGCAGTACTTC. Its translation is CASSYTGTSPYEQYF.

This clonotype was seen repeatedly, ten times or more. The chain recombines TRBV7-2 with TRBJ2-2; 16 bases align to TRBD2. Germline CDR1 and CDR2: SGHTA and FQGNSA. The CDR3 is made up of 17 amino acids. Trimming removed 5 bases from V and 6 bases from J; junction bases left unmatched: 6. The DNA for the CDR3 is TGTGCCAGCAGCCAGCCGGGACTAGCGGGAGGGGCCGGGGAGCTGTTTTTT. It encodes CASSQPGLAGGAGELFF. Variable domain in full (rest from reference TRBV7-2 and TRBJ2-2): GAGVSQSPSNKVTEKGKDVELRCDPISGHTALYWYRQSLGQGLEFLIYFQGNSAPDKSGLPSDRFSAERTGGSVSTLTIQRTQQEDSAVYLCASSQPGLAGGAGELFFGEGSRLTVL.

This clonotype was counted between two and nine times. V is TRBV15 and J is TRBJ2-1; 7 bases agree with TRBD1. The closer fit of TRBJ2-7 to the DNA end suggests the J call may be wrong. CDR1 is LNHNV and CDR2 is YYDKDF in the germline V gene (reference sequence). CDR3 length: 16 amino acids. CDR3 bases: TGTGCCACCAGCAGAGAGGGAGACAGGGCCTACAATGAGCAGTACTTC. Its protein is CATSREGDRAYNEQYF.

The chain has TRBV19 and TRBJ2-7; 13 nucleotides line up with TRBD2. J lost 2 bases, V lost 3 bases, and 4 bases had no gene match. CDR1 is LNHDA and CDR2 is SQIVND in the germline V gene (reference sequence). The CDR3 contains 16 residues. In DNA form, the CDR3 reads TGTGCCAGTAGTATGACTAGCGGGAGGTGGGCCTACGAGCAGTACTTC. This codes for CASSMTSGRWAYEQYF.

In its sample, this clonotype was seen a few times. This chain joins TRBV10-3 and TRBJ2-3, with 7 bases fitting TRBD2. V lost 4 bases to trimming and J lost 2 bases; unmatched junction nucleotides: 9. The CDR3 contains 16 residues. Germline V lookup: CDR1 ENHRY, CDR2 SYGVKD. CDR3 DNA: TGTGCCATCAGTGCGGAGGAGAGCGGGATCACAGATACGCAGTATTTT. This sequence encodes CAISAEESGITDTQYF.

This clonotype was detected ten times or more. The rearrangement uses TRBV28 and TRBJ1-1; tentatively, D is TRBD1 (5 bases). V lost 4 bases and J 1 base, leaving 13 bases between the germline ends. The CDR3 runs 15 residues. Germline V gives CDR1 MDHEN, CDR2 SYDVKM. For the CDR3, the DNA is TGTGCCAGCAGTTCCCCCTCCGACAGGAACACTGAAGCTTTCTTT. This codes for CASSSPSDRNTEAFF. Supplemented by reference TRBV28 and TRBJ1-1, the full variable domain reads DVKVTQSSRYLVKRTGEKVFLECVQDMDHENMFWYRQDPGLGLRLIYFSYDVKMKEKGDIPEGYSVSREKKERFSLILESASTNQTSMYLCASSSPSDRNTEAFFGQGTRLTVV.

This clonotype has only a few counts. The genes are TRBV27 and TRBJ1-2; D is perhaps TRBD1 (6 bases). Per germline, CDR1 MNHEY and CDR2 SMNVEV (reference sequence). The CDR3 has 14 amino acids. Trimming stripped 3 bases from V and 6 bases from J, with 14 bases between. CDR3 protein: CASSFNTDSNGYTF. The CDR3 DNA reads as TGTGCCAGCAGTTTTAATACGGACAGTAATGGCTACACCTTC.

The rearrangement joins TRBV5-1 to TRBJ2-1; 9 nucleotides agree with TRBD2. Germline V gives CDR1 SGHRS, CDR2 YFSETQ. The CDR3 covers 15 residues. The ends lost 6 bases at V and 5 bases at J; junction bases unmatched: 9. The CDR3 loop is CASNDLLAGDNEQFF. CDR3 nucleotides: TGCGCCAGCAACGATCTGTTAGCGGGAGACAATGAGCAGTTCTTC. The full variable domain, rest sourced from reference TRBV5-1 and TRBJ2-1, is KAGVTQTPRYLIKTRGQQVTLSCSPISGHRSVSWYQQTPGQGLQFLFEYFSETQRNKGNFPGRFSGRQFSNSRSEMNVSTLELGDSALYLCASNDLLAGDNEQFFGPGTRLTVL.

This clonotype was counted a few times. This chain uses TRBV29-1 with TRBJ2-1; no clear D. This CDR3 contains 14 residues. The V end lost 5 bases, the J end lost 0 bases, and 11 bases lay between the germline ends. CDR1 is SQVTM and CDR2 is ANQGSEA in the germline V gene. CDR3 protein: CSVPSPSSYNEQFF. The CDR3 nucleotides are TGCAGCGTTCCGAGCCCGAGCTCCTACAATGAGCAGTTCTTC.

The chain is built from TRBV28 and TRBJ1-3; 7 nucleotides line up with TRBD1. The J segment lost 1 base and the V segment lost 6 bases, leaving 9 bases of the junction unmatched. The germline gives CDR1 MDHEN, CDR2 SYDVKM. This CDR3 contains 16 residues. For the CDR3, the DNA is TGTGCCAGCAGCGCCGGGACAGCTATTTCTGGAAACACCATATATTTT. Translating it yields CASSAGTAISGNTIYF. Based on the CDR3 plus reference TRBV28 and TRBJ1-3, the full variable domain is DVKVTQSSRYLVKRTGEKVFLECVQDMDHENMFWYRQDPGLGLRLIYFSYDVKMKEKGDIPEGYSVSREKKERFSLILESASTNQTSMYLCASSAGTAISGNTIYFGEGSWLTVV.

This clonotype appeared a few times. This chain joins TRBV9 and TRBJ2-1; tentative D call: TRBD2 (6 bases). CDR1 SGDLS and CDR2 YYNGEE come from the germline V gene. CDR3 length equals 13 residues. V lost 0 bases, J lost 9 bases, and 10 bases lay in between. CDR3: CASSVAKGGEQFF. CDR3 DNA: TGTGCCAGCAGCGTAGCGAAGGGAGGTGAGCAGTTCTTC. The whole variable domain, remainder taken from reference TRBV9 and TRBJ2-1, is DSGVTQTPKHLITATGQRVTLRCSPRSGDLSVYWYQQSLDQGLQFLIQYYNGEERAKGNILERFSAQQFPDLHSELNLSSLELGDSALYFCASSVAKGGEQFFGPGTRLTVL.

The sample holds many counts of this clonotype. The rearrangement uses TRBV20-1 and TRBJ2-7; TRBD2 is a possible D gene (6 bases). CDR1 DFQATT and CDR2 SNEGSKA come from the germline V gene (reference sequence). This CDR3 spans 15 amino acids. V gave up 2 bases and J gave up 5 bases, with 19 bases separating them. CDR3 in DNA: TGCAGTGCTAGAAGGTCCGGGACTGCACTCGACGAGCAGTACTTC. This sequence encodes CSARRSGTALDEQYF.

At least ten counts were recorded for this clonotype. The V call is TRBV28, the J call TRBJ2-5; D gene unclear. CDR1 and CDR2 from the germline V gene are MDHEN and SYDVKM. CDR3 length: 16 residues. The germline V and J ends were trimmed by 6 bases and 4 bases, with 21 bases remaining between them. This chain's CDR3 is CASSRTNPGWRETQYF. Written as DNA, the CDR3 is TGTGCCAGCAGCCGAACCAACCCCGGATGGAGAGAGACCCAGTACTTC.

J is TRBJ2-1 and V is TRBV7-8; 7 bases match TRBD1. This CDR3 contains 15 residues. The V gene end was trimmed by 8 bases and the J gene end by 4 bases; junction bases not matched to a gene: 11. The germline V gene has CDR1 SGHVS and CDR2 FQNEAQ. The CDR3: CASAVSGTAYNEQFF. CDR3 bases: TGTGCCAGCGCGGTATCCGGGACAGCATACAATGAGCAGTTCTTC.

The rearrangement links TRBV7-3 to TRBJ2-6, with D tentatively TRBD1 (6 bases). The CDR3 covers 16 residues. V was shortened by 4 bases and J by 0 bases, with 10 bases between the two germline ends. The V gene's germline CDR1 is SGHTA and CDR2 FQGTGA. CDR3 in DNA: TGTGCCAGCAGCTCCACAGGGTACTCTGGGGCCAACGTCCTGACTTTC. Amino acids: CASSSTGYSGANVLTF.

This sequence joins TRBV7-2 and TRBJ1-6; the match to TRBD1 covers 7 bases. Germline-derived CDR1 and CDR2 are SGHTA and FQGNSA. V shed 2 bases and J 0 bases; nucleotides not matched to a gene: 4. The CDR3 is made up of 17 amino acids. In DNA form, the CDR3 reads TGTGCCAGCAGCTTATCAGGGGGACTCTCCTATAATTCACCCCTCCACTTT. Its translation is CASSLSGGLSYNSPLHF.

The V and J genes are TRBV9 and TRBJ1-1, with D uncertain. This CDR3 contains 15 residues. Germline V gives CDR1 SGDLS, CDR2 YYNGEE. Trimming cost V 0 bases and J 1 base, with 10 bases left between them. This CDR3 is CASSVVPPQNTEAFF. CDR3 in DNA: TGTGCCAGCAGCGTAGTTCCGCCCCAGAACACTGAAGCTTTCTTT.

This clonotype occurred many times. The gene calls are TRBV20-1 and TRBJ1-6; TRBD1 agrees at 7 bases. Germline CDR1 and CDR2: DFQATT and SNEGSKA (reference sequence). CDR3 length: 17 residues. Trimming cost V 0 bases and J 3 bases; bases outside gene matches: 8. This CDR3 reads CSAREWVGDSYNSPLHF. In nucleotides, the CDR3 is TGCAGTGCTAGAGAGTGGGTGGGGGACAGCTATAATTCACCCCTCCACTTT.

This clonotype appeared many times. CDR3 amino acids: CATGTGVVEAFF. In DNA, the CDR3 is TGTGCCACTGGGACAGGGGTCGTTGAAGCTTTCTTT. V is TRBV10-3 and J is TRBJ1-1, with 10 nucleotides matching TRBD1. CDR1 and CDR2 (germline): ENHRY, SYGVKD. With V trimmed by 10 bases and J by 7 bases, 6 bases remained unmatched. The length of the CDR3 is 12 residues.

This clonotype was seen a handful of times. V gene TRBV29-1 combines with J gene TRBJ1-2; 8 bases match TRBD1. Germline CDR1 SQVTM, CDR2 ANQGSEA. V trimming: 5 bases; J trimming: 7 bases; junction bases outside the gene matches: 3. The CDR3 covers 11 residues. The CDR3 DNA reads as TGCAGCGTTCGGACAGGGACTGGCTACACCTTC. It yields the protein CSVRTGTGYTF.

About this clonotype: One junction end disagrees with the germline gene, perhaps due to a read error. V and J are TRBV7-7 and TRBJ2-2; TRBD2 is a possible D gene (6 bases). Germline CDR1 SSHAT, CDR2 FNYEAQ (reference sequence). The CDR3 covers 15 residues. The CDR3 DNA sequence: TGTGCTAGCAGCTTAGGAGTTTGGGGGGCCGGGGAGCTGTTTTTT. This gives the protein CASSLGVWGAGELFF.

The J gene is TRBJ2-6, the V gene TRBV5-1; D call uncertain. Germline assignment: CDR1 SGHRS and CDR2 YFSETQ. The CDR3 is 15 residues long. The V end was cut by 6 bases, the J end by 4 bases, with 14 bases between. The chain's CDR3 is CASTTSLLGANVLTF. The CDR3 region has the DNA TGCGCCAGCACCACGTCTCTGTTGGGGGCCAACGTCCTGACTTTC.

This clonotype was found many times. CDR3 sequence reads: CASYRSQNEKLFF. DNA for the CDR3: TGTGCCAGCTATCGATCCCAGAATGAAAAACTGTTTTTT. The chain links TRBV18 to TRBJ1-4, with no clear D. V lost 7 bases to trimming and J lost 5 bases, with 11 bases between them. The CDR3 is 13 amino acids. CDR1 KGHSH and CDR2 LQKENI come from the germline V gene.

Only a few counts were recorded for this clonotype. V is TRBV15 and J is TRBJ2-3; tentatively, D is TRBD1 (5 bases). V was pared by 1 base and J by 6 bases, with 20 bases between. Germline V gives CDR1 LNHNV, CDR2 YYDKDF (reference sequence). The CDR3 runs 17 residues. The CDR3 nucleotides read TGTGCCACCAGCAGAGGTCCGGTAGGCTCCCCAGGGGATACGCAGTATTTT. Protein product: CATSRGPVGSPGDTQYF.

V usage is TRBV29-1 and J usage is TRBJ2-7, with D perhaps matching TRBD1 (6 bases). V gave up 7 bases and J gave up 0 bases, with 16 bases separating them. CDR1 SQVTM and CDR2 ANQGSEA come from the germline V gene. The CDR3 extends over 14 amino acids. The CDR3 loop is CSAQGCKGSYEQYF. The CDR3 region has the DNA TGCAGCGCCCAGGGGTGCAAAGGCTCCTACGAGCAGTACTTC.

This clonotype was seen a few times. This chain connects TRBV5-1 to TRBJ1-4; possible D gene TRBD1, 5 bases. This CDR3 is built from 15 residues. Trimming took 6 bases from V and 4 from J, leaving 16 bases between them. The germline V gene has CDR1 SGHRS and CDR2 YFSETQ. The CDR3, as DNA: TGCGCCAGCACCCCTGGGGGGGTACTTAATGAAAAACTGTTTTTT. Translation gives CASTPGGVLNEKLFF. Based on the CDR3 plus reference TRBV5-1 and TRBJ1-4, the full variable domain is KAGVTQTPRYLIKTRGQQVTLSCSPISGHRSVSWYQQTPGQGLQFLFEYFSETQRNKGNFPGRFSGRQFSNSRSEMNVSTLELGDSALYLCASTPGGVLNEKLFFGSGTQLSVL.

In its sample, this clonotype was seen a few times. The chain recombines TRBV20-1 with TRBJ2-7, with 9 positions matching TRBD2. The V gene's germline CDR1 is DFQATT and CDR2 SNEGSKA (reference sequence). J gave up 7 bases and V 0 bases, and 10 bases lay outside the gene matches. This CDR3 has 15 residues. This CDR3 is CSARDPREGQREQYF. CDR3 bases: TGCAGTGCTAGAGATCCGCGGGAGGGCCAACGGGAGCAGTACTTC.

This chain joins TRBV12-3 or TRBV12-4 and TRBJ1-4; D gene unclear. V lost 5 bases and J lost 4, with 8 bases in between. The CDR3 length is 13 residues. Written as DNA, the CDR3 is TGTGCCAGCAGTCCCCCTTATAATGAAAAACTGTTTTTT. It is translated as CASSPPYNEKLFF.

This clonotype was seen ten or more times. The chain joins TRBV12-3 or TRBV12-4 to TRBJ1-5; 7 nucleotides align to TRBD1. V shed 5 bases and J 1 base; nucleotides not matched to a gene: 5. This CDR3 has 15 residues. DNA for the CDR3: TGTGCCAGCAGTCGACAGGGTGGGAGCAATCAGCCCCAGCATTTT. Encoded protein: CASSRQGGSNQPQHF.

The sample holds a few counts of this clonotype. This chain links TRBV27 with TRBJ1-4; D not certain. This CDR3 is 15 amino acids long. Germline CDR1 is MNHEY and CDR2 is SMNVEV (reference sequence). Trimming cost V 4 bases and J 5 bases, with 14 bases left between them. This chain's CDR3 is CASSSQPIENEKLFF. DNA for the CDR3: TGTGCCAGCAGTTCTCAGCCCATAGAGAATGAAAAACTGTTTTTT.

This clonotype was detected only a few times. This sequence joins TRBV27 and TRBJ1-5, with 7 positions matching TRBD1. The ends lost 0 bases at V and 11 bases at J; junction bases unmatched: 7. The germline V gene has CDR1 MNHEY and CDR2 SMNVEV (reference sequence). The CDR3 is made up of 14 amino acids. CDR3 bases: TGTGCCAGCAGTTTATCCAGGGGGTCAGAGGCCCAGCATTTT. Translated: CASSLSRGSEAQHF.